This T cell receptor beta chain appears in the sequencing data of a study of graft-versus-host responses after intestinal transplantation. Study at large: Multivisceral, liver-intestinal, or isolated intestinal transplants were given to recipients. For around 3 years after anti-thymocyte globulin induction, all recipients took tacrolimus and steroids.

In the case of this clone: Its antigen is unidentified.

The data were produced by immunoSEQ multiplex PCR, yet TCRdb's version contains in-frame clones alone and is incomplete. This sample carries about 80,000 clones, roughly 90% of them seen once, and the ten largest clones take roughly 0.66%. V gave up 6 bases and J gave up 5 bases, with 13 bases separating them. The CDR3 consists of 13 residues. Germline V lookup: CDR1 MNHEY, CDR2 SVGAGI. Study-wide results and caveats: Allografts of one patient group, those with graft-donor T cell macrochimerism, had high graft-versus-host to host-versus-graft clonal ratios. GvH clones appeared in recipient marrow, some first in ileum or blood.

The receptor comes from a human patient who received an intestinal transplant, so some T cells may come from the graft donor. The chain is built from TRBV6-5 and TRBJ2-5, with D possibly being TRBD2 (6 bases). Source: PBMCs, taken 98 days after intestinal transplantation. CDR3 nucleotides: TGTGCCAGCAGACTGGGGGGTATGGAGACCCAGTACTTC. Translating it yields CASRLGGMETQYF.